These 21 T cell receptor beta chains were all obtained from the same sample, sequenced in a study of blood T cell repertoires in COVID-19. Only in-frame clones appear in the TCRdb table, and some are missing; sequencing was by immunoSEQ multiplex PCR. Among more than 110,000 clones listed, approximately 80% were seen once. The sequenced sample was peripheral blood. Source of these receptors: an elderly woman with active or convalescent COVID-19.

This clone was observed a single time. The gene calls are TRBV28 and TRBJ2-2; D unresolved. Trimming cost V 9 bases and J 5 bases, with 10 bases left between them. This CDR3 contains 12 residues. Looked up from germline, CDR1 is MDHEN and CDR2 is SYDVKM. The CDR3 DNA is TGTGCCAGTAGGAAACTAACCGGGGAGCTGTTTTTT. Protein sequence: CASRKLTGELFF.

Of note for this clone: Other DNA sequences within the sample encode an identical CDR3. This chain uses TRBV5-1 with TRBJ2-1; 7 nucleotides match TRBD2. The CDR3 covers 14 residues. The J segment lost 3 bases and the V segment lost 3 bases, leaving 3 bases of the junction unmatched. Germline V gene data show CDR1 as SGHRS and CDR2 as YFSETQ. The CDR3 is CASSSGLNYNEQFF. CDR3 sequence (DNA): TGCGCCAGCAGCTCGGGACTAAACTACAATGAGCAGTTCTTC. The full variable domain, completed using reference TRBV5-1 and TRBJ2-1, is KAGVTQTPRYLIKTRGQQVTLSCSPISGHRSVSWYQQTPGQGLQFLFEYFSETQRNKGNFPGRFSGRQFSNSRSEMNVSTLELGDSALYLCASSSGLNYNEQFFGPGTRLTVL.

This chain uses TRBV30 with TRBJ1-2, with D possibly being TRBD1 (6 bases). The CDR3 is 16 residues long. V was pared by 0 bases and J by 4 bases, with 18 bases between. Germline V gives CDR1 GTSNPN, CDR2 SVGIG (reference sequence). The CDR3 reads CAWSVRLGAGGYGYTF. CDR3 sequence (DNA): TGTGCCTGGAGTGTACGACTGGGGGCTGGTGGCTATGGCTACACCTTC.

V and J are TRBV9 and TRBJ1-2, with D maybe TRBD1 (5 bases). Per germline, CDR1 SGDLS and CDR2 YYNGEE. This CDR3 spans 15 amino acids. The germline V and J ends were trimmed by 4 bases and 4 bases, with 17 bases remaining between them. CDR3 in DNA: TGTGCCAGCAGCCCCGACGACAGACAGATCTATGGCTACACCTTC. Its protein is CASSPDDRQIYGYTF.

The chain has TRBV6-2 or TRBV6-3 and TRBJ1-1; 8 bases fit TRBD1. The length of the CDR3 is 13 residues. V was clipped by 4 bases and J by 7 bases; unmatched bases: 5. Germline V lookup: CDR1 MNHEY, CDR2 SVGEGT. The DNA of the CDR3 is TGTGCCAGCAGTTCGTATACAGGGGGTGAAGCTTTCTTT. It is translated as CASSSYTGGEAFF.

The rearrangement joins TRBV7-6 to TRBJ2-7, with TRBD1 as a possible D gene (5 bases). The CDR3 runs 15 residues. Trimming took off 5 bases at V and 5 bases at J, with 19 bases between the two ends. Looked up from germline, CDR1 is SGHVS and CDR2 is FNYEAQ. The CDR3 nucleotides read TGTGCCAGCAGCCCCAGGGCAGCACATATCCACGAGCAGTACTTC. It yields the protein CASSPRAAHIHEQYF.

The genes are TRBV27 and TRBJ1-2; possibly TRBD1 for D (5 bases). Trimming left V 4 bases short and J 11 bases short, with 14 bases between. Per the germline V gene, CDR1 is MNHEY and CDR2 is SMNVEV (reference sequence). This CDR3 is 12 amino acids long. In DNA, the CDR3 is TGTGCCAGCAGTTCGACACCACAGGTTTACACCTTC. Protein sequence: CASSSTPQVYTF.

This clone was seen a few times. The CDR3 DNA is TGTGCCTGGAGTAGACAGGGGGTTTGGGCGGTCACTGAAGCTTTCTTT. The encoded protein is CAWSRQGVWAVTEAFF. The chain is built from TRBV30 and TRBJ1-1, with 9 bases lining up with TRBD1. This CDR3 spans 16 amino acids. The V gene's germline CDR1 is GTSNPN and CDR2 SVGIG (reference sequence). With 2 bases clipped from V and 4 bases from J, the junction kept 11 bases outside the gene matches.

This clone has a single count. V is TRBV11-2 and J is TRBJ2-3; 9 bases line up with TRBD1. This CDR3 spans 15 amino acids. Germline CDR1 and CDR2: SGHAT and FQNNGV. The junction had 6 bases not matched to a gene; V was cut back by 5 bases and J by 3 bases. The CDR3 loop reads CASSPGQGGTDTQYF. The CDR3, as DNA: TGTGCCAGCAGCCCGGGACAGGGTGGGACAGATACGCAGTATTTT.

The chain has TRBV30 and TRBJ2-1; unclear D gene. Germline lookup yields CDR1 GTSNPN and CDR2 SVGIG (reference sequence). Deletions cut 3 bases from V and 8 bases from J, with 14 bases between. The CDR3 totals 13 residues. CDR3 nucleotide sequence: TGTGCCTGGAGGATTCCCGGGTGGGATGAGCAGTTCTTC. Residues: CAWRIPGWDEQFF.

The chain links TRBV6-1 to TRBJ2-5; 12 bases are a match to TRBD2. In germline, CDR1 is MNHNS, CDR2 SASEGT. The CDR3 extends over 17 amino acids. With 0 bases clipped from V and 3 bases from J, the junction kept 5 bases outside the gene matches. The CDR3 DNA follows: TGTGCCAGCAGTGAAGCGGTAGGACTAGCGGGGAAAGAGACCCAGTACTTC. Translated, it gives CASSEAVGLAGKETQYF.

This chain joins TRBV4-2 and TRBJ2-7; 7 bases line up with TRBD1. J was trimmed by 1 base and V by 1 base; bases with no gene match: 4. This CDR3 spans 15 amino acids. The germline V gene has CDR1 LGHNA and CDR2 YNFKEQ. CDR3 DNA: TGTGCCAGCAGCCAAGCCTCGGGACAGTCCTACGAGCAGTACTTC. Amino acid sequence: CASSQASGQSYEQYF.

The gene calls are TRBV5-1 and TRBJ2-2, with D possibly TRBD1 on 6 matching bases. Trimming removed 0 bases at V and 1 base at J, with 10 bases between. The germline V gene has CDR1 SGHRS and CDR2 YFSETQ. The CDR3 runs to 16 residues. In nucleotides, the CDR3 is TGCGCCAGCAGCTTGGTTGGGACAAGGAACACCGGGGAGCTGTTTTTT. It specifies CASSLVGTRNTGELFF.

There are a few counts of this clone. This chain connects TRBV29-1 to TRBJ1-1, with TRBD1 as a possible D gene (6 bases). Trimming left V 3 bases short and J 8 bases short, with 10 bases between. The CDR3 covers 11 residues. Germline CDR1 is SQVTM and CDR2 is ANQGSEA. CDR3 in amino acids: CSVDQGPEAFF. As DNA, the CDR3 is TGCAGCGTTGATCAGGGGCCGGAAGCTTTCTTT.

V is TRBV18 and J is TRBJ1-3; 7 bases align to TRBD1. V lost 5 bases and J lost 4; bases outside the gene matches: 5. Germline lookup yields CDR1 KGHSH and CDR2 LQKENI. This CDR3 is 14 amino acids long. CDR3 bases: TGTGCCAGCTCAACAGGGGCGCGGGGAAACACCATATATTTT. It specifies CASSTGARGNTIYF.

The rearrangement joins TRBV18 to TRBJ1-1, with 7 bases lining up with TRBD1. Trimming took 6 bases from V and 1 from J; bases not matched to a gene: 11. Looked up from germline, CDR1 is KGHSH and CDR2 is LQKENI. The CDR3 length is 16 residues. The CDR3, as DNA: TGTGCCAGCTCTACCACGGCGGGACAGACGAACACTGAAGCTTTCTTT. Protein: CASSTTAGQTNTEAFF.

The gene calls are TRBV2 and TRBJ1-2, with D uncertain. The CDR3 runs 13 residues. V was clipped by 6 bases and J by 3 bases, with 11 bases between them. In germline, CDR1 is SNHLY, CDR2 FYNNEI. The CDR3: CASSFGLDYGYTF. The CDR3, as DNA: TGTGCCAGCAGCTTCGGACTGGACTATGGCTACACCTTC.

This clone has just a few counts. The rearrangement uses TRBV5-1 and TRBJ2-7; D gene uncertain. The CDR3 covers 15 residues. The V end was cut by 0 bases, the J end by 3 bases, with 13 bases between. Germline V lookup: CDR1 SGHRS, CDR2 YFSETQ. The CDR3 spells CASSLAGQDLYEQYF. The CDR3 region has the DNA TGCGCCAGCAGCTTGGCTGGGCAAGACCTCTACGAGCAGTACTTC. The full variable domain, its missing parts supplied by reference TRBV5-1 and TRBJ2-7, is KAGVTQTPRYLIKTRGQQVTLSCSPISGHRSVSWYQQTPGQGLQFLFEYFSETQRNKGNFPGRFSGRQFSNSRSEMNVSTLELGDSALYLCASSLAGQDLYEQYFGPGTRLTVT.

This clone was detected only a few times. The chain has TRBV2 and TRBJ2-3; D ambiguous. The CDR3 loop spans 12 amino acids. CDR1 and CDR2 from the germline V gene are SNHLY and FYNNEI. V was cut by 6 bases and J by 3 bases, with 7 bases left in between. CDR3 in DNA: TGTGCCAGCAGCCCCTATACAGATACGCAGTATTTT. Translation: CASSPYTDTQYF.

The V gene is TRBV28, the J gene TRBJ1-2; D not certain. V dropped 5 bases and J dropped 1 base, with 20 bases sitting between them. Looked up from germline, CDR1 is MDHEN and CDR2 is SYDVKM. The CDR3 is made up of 17 amino acids. This CDR3 reads CASSPFYRSLDNYGYTF. Written as DNA, the CDR3 is TGTGCCAGCAGTCCATTTTACCGGAGCTTAGATAACTATGGCTACACCTTC.

This rearrangement joins TRBV5-1 to TRBJ1-2; a possible D gene is TRBD1 (6 bases). Germline assignment: CDR1 SGHRS and CDR2 YFSETQ. V lost 1 base to trimming and J lost 4 bases, with 11 bases between them. The length of the CDR3 is 14 residues. The CDR3 spells CASSLRQDLYGYTF. The CDR3 DNA follows: TGCGCCAGCAGCTTGAGACAGGACCTCTATGGCTACACCTTC.